Included here is one T cell receptor (beta chain) sequence, with context. V was shortened by 8 bases and J by 7 bases, with 14 bases between the two germline ends. Germline lookup yields CDR1 SQVTM and CDR2 ANQGSEA. The CDR3 totals 11 residues. This specimen belongs to a study of Graves' ophthalmopathy and Graves' hyperthyroidism. Beta-chain TCR CDR3 regions were amplified from RNA transcripts. HTBI-primed RT-PCR formed the first round, and a multiplex PCR formed the second. TCRdb re-derived calls from the multiplex PCR reads in MiXCR, one entry per CDR3 protein. The sample includes about 1.1 million distinct CDR3 sequences, about 36% seen only once; the top ten take approximately 10%.

V usage is TRBV29-1 and J usage is TRBJ1-2; a possible D gene is TRBD1 (5 bases). The sequence came from an adult man with Graves' hyperthyroidism. The source material was peripheral blood or thyroid tissue (not recorded which). The CDR3 loop reads CSPRIDSGYTF. The CDR3 DNA is TGCAGCCCCCGGATCGACAGTGGCTACACCTTC.